This T cell receptor (beta chain) was captured in a study of blood T cell repertoires in COVID-19. Study as a whole: Whether acute or convalescent, the COVID-19 samples came from the United States, Italy and Spain. T cells, B-cell-depleted T cells, or PBMCs provided the cDNA or gDNA that served as material.

Germline loops: CDR1 PRHDT, CDR2 FYEKMQ (reference sequence). The CDR3 is 15 amino acids. Trimming took off 4 bases at V and 4 bases at J, with 16 bases between the two ends. Authors' processing steps: For nucleated cells, counts were estimated from reference gene primer amplification. Assay used: immunoSEQ multiplex PCR; TCRdb lists only in-frame clones, some missing. D and trimming come from the DNA, and the V and J calls and clone size come from that table. The sample holds around 70,000 clones; about 80% are singletons and the top ten take approximately 12%. The sample consisted of peripheral blood. The chain joins TRBV13 to TRBJ1-2, with D possibly TRBD1 on 5 matching bases. The receptor was isolated from a human donor in a cohort sampled during active COVID-19. The CDR3 DNA is TGTGCCAGCAGCTACGGAAGACAGAGAGTCTATGGCTACACCTTC. As protein: CASSYGRQRVYGYTF.